This passage covers 5 T cell receptor beta chains from one sample sequenced in a study of CD8 T cells in ankylosing spondylitis. The study, taken as a whole, reports: A TCR beta motif of roughly 8 highly homologous variants appeared characteristic of ankylosing spondylitis blood.

Antigens for these TCRs are unknown. TCRdb reanalysed the 5' RACE reads using MiXCR and keeps one entry per CDR3 protein. Of about 450,000 distinct CDR3 sequences listed, around 26% are singletons. Sequenced input: blood, either unsorted or a sorted T cell fraction (not recorded which). These receptors were collected from a male donor with ankylosing spondylitis.

The gene calls are TRBV29-1 and TRBJ2-1; 7 bases fit TRBD2. Germline V gene lookup returns CDR1 SQVTM and CDR2 ANQGSEA. The CDR3 consists of 14 residues. V gave up 2 bases and J gave up 0 bases; unmatched junction bases: 1. The CDR3 sequence: CSVELAASYNEQFF. The CDR3 bases are TGCAGCGTTGAACTAGCGGCCTCCTACAATGAGCAGTTCTTC.

The gene calls are TRBV5-1 and TRBJ2-1; TRBD1 is a possible D gene (6 bases). CDR1 SGHRS and CDR2 YFSETQ come from the germline V gene. This CDR3 comprises 17 residues. V lost 2 bases and J lost 3, with 18 bases in between. The CDR3 here is CASSFPRWQGRYNEQFF. The DNA for the CDR3 is TGCGCCAGCAGCTTCCCACGATGGCAGGGGCGCTACAATGAGCAGTTCTTC.

This clonotype was found many times. The chain links TRBV30 to TRBJ2-5, with TRBD2 matching over 7 bases. V lost 4 bases to trimming and J lost 2 bases; unmatched junction nucleotides: 7. CDR1 is GTSNPN and CDR2 is SVGIG in the germline V gene (reference sequence). This CDR3 has 14 residues. The CDR3: CAWTSGATQETQYF. CDR3 nucleotides: TGTGCCTGGACTAGCGGAGCGACTCAAGAGACCCAGTACTTC.

This clonotype was seen a few times. The chain has TRBV20-1 and TRBJ1-5; no firm D call. Germline V gene sequence: CDR1 DFQATT, CDR2 SNEGSKA (reference sequence). The length of the CDR3 is 17 residues. Trimming stripped 0 bases from V and 4 bases from J, with 19 bases between. The CDR3 here is CSARDAQAPTSNQPQHF. The CDR3, as DNA: TGCAGTGCTAGAGACGCCCAGGCCCCCACGTCAAATCAGCCCCAGCATTTT.

The chain has TRBV20-1 and TRBJ2-3; the D is unclear. The CDR3 is 15 residues long. CDR1 is DFQATT and CDR2 is SNEGSKA in the germline V gene (reference sequence). Deletions cut 2 bases from V and 2 bases from J, with 14 bases between. CDR3 DNA: TGCAGTGCTAGAACTCCGGGCCGCAACACAGATACGCAGTATTTT. Protein sequence: CSARTPGRNTDTQYF.